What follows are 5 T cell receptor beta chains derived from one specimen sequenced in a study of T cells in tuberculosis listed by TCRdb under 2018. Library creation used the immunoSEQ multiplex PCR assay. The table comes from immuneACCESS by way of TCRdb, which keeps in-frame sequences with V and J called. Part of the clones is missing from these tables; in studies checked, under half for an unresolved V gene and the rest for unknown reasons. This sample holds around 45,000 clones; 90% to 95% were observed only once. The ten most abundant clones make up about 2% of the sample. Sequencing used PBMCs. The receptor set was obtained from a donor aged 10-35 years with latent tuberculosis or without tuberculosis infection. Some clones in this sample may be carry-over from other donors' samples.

The DNA for the CDR3 is TGTGCCAGCTCACCCTTGGACAGGGGGCAAGGTTACGAGCAGTACTTC. Translation: CASSPLDRGQGYEQYF. The V and J genes are TRBV18 and TRBJ2-7; TRBD1 matches at 11 bases. The CDR3 covers 16 residues. The J segment lost 4 bases and the V segment lost 3 bases, leaving 8 bases of the junction unmatched. CDR1 is KGHSH and CDR2 is LQKENI in the germline V gene.

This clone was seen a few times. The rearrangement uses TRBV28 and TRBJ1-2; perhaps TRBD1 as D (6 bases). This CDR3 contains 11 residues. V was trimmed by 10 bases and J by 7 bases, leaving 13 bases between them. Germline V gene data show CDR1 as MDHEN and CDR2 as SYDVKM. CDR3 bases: TGTGCCAACATGGACAGTTCTGGCTACACCTTC. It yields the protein CANMDSSGYTF.

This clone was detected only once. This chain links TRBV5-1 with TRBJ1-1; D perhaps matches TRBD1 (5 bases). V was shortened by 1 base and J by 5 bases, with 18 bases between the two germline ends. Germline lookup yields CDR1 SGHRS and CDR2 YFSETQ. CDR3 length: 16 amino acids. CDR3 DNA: TGCGCCAGCAGCTTGATGGCGGGGGTTGGTAGAACTGAAGCTTTCTTT. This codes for CASSLMAGVGRTEAFF.

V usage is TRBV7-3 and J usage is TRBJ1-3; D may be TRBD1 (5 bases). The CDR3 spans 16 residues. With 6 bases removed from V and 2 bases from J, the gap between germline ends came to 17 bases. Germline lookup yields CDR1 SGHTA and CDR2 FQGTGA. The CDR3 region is CASSLEGIGTGNTIYF. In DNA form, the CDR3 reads TGTGCCAGCAGTTTGGAGGGGATAGGGACTGGAAACACCATATATTTT.

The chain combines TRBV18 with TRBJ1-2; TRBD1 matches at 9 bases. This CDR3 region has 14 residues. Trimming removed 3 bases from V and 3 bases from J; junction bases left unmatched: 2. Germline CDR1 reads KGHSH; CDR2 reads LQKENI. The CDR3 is CASSPGQGHYGYTF. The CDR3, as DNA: TGTGCCAGCTCACCTGGACAGGGGCACTATGGCTACACCTTC.